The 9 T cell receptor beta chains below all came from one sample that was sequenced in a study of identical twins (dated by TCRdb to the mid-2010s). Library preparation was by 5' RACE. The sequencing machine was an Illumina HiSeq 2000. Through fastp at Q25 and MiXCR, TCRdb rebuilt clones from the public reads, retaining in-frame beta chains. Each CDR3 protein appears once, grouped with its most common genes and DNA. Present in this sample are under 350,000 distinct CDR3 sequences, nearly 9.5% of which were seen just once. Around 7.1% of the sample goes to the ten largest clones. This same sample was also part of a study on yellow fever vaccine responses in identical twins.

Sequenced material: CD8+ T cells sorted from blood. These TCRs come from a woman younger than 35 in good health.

The CDR3, as DNA: TGCGCCAGCAGCTTGGTTTGGGCAGTCCAAGAGACCCAGTACTTC. As protein: CASSLVWAVQETQYF. The V and J genes are TRBV5-1 and TRBJ2-5, with D hard to call. V was clipped by 0 bases and J by 1 base, with 10 bases between them. The CDR3 extends over 15 amino acids. The V gene's germline CDR1 is SGHRS and CDR2 YFSETQ.

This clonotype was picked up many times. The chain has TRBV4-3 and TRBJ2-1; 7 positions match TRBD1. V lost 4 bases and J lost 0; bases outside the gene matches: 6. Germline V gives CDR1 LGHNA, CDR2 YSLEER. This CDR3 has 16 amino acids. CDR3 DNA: TGCGCCAGCAGCCCCGATACAGGGGACTCCTACAATGAGCAGTTCTTC. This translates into CASSPDTGDSYNEQFF.

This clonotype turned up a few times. The CDR3 protein is CASRGLGESGYTF. DNA of the CDR3: TGTGCCAGCAGGGGCCTTGGGGAGTCTGGCTACACCTTC. The chain combines TRBV6-1 with TRBJ1-2; no clear D. The CDR3 sequence is 13 residues long. Trimming shortened V by 6 bases and J by 7 bases, and 15 bases separated the two germline ends. Germline lookup yields CDR1 MNHNS and CDR2 SASEGT.

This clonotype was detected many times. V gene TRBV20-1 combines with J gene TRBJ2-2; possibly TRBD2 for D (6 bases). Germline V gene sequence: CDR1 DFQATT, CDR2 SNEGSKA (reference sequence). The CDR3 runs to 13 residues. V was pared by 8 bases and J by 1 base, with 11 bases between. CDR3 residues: CSWRELNTGELFF. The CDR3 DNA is TGCAGTTGGAGGGAATTGAACACCGGGGAGCTGTTTTTT.

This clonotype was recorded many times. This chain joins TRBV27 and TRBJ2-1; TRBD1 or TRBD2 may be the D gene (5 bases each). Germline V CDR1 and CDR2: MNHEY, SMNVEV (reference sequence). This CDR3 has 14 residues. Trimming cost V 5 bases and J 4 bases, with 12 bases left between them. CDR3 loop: CASSPRGLYNEQFF. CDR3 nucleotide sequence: TGTGCCAGCAGTCCCCGGGGCTTATACAATGAGCAGTTCTTC.

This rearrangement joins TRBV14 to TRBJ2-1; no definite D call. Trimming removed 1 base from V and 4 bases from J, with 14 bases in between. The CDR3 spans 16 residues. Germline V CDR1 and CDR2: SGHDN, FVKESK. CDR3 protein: CASSQGWQDEYNEQFF. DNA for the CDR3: TGTGCCAGCAGCCAAGGCTGGCAGGATGAATACAATGAGCAGTTCTTC. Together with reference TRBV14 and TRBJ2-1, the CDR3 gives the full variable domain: EAGVTQFPSHSVIEKGQTVTLRCDPISGHDNLYWYRRVMGKEIKFLLHFVKESKQDESGMPNNRFLAERTGGTYSTLKVQPAELEDSGVYFCASSQGWQDEYNEQFFGPGTRLTVL.

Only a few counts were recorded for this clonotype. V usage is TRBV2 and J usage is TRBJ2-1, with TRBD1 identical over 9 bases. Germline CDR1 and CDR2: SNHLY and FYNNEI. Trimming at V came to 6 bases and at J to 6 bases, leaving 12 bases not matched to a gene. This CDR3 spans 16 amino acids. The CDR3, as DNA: TGTGCCAGCAGCGATCGAGGACAGGGGTTCGGCAATGAGCAGTTCTTC. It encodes CASSDRGQGFGNEQFF.

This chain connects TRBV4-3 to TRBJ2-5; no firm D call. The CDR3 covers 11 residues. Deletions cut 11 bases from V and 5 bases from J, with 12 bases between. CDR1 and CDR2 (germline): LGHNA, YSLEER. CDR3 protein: CAEVAGETQYF. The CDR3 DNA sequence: TGCGCCGAGGTAGCTGGTGAGACCCAGTACTTC.

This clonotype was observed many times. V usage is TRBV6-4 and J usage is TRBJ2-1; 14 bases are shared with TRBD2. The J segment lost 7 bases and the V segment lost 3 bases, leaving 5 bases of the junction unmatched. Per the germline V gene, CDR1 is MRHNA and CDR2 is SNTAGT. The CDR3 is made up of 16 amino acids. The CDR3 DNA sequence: TGTGCCAGCAGTGATTCCGGGACTAGCGGGAGTAATGAGCAGTTCTTC. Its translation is CASSDSGTSGSNEQFF.